This TCR beta chain was found in a study of blood T cell repertoires in COVID-19. Background on the study: Sources were T cells, B-cell-depleted T cells, or PBMCs; the material itself was cDNA or gDNA.

This clone has a handful of counts. The CDR3 totals 16 residues. The germline gives CDR1 LNHDA, CDR2 SQIVND (reference sequence). V shed 9 bases and J shed 1 base, with 18 bases lying between them. The table came from immunoSEQ multiplex PCR; TCRdb's copy has only in-frame clones and leaves some out. The sample records 60,000 to 75,000 clones, just over 85% being singletons. The gene calls are TRBV19 and TRBJ2-2; D might be TRBD2 (5 bases). The sequence was collected from a man aged 30-40 years with acute or convalescent COVID-19. The sequencing sample was made of peripheral blood. In DNA form, the CDR3 reads TGTGCCAGCAGAGAGAGGGTCAGAATGAACACCGGGGAGCTGTTTTTT. Protein product: CASRERVRMNTGELFF.